This TCR beta chain originates from a study of cytomegalovirus exposure and HLA in healthy donors. Germline V CDR1 and CDR2: MNHEY, SMNVEV (reference sequence). The CDR3 consists of 16 residues. Trimming left V 6 bases short and J 5 bases short, with 22 bases between. The PCR contained 60 Vbeta and 13 Jbeta primers. TCRdb keeps only in-frame clones here, not all; method: immunoSEQ multiplex PCR. The data contain around 110,000 clones, 81% of them singletons. This sequence joins TRBV27 and TRBJ2-5, with D possibly being TRBD1 (5 bases). The sample was PBMCs. The clonotype comes from a woman aged 30 to 39 in good health and CMV-seronegative. The CDR3 DNA sequence: TGTGCCAGCAGGGGGCCGAGTACCGTCCTTTGGGAGACCCAGTACTTC. Translating it yields CASRGPSTVLWETQYF.